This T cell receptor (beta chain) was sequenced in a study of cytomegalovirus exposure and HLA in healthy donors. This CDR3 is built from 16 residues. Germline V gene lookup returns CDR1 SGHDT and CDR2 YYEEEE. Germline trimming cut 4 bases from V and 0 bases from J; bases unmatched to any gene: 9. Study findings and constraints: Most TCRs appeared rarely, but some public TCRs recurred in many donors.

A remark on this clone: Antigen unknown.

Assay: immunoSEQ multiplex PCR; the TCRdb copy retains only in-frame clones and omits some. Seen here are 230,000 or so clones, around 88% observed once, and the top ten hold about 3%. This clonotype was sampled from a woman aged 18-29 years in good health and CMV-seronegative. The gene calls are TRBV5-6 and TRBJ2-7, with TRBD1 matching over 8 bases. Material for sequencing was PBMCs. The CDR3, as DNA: TGTGCCAGCAGCCAAAATGACAGGGGAGTCTCCTACGAGCAGTACTTC. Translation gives CASSQNDRGVSYEQYF.